A selection of T cell receptor beta chains follows, all from one sample in a study of PD-1 blockade in mismatch repair-deficient tumors. Profiled with immunoSEQ multiplex PCR; TCRdb holds only in-frame clones, not every one. This table holds roughly 45,000 clones, 77% found once. Sequencing used PBMCs, obtained before pembrolizumab treatment. Receptors originate from an adult with mismatch repair-deficient cancer. Each CDR3 is given with its conserved first and last residue. The D gene is left open where the match is weak. The listing skips clone size in some rows; elsewhere it reads once, few, many or a size class.

clone_size | j_call | d_call | v_call | cdr3_nt | cdr3_aa
- | TRBJ1-4 | TRBD1 | TRBV9 | TGTGCCAGCAGCCTTCCGGGACAGGGGGGCGAAAAACTGTTTTTT | CASSLPGQGGEKLFF
- | TRBJ2-1 | TRBD1 | TRBV9 | TGTGCCAGCAGCTCGGACAGGAGCTCCTACAATGAGCAGTTCTTC | CASSSDRSSYNEQFF
- | TRBJ2-6 | - | TRBV19 | TGTGCCAGTAGTCCCCTTCGGTTGGAGCCTGGGGCCAACGTCCTGACTTTC | CASSPLRLEPGANVLTF
- | TRBJ2-7 | - | TRBV6-5 | TGTGCCAGCAGTGGGAGGACGGGTGCATCCTACGAGCAGTACTTC | CASSGRTGASYEQYF
- | TRBJ2-3 | - | TRBV7-9 | TGTGCCAGCAGCTTAAACGTATGGGCAGGGGAGTTCGTAGATACGCAGTATTTT | CASSLNVWAGEFVDTQYF
- | TRBJ2-7 | TRBD1 | TRBV14 | TGTGCCAGCAGTCCCGTACAGGGGGACGAGCAGTACTTC | CASSPVQGDEQYF
- | TRBJ1-1 | TRBD1 | TRBV7-9 | TGTGCCAGCAGCCTGGACAGGGCAGTTCCTGAAGCTTTCTTT | CASSLDRAVPEAFF
once | TRBJ2-3 | - | TRBV5-1 | TGCGCCAGCAGCTTGGGGACTATCCACACAGATACGCAGTATTTT | CASSLGTIHTDTQYF
- | TRBJ2-7 | TRBD2 | TRBV19 | TGTGCCAGTAGCCCAGCGGGGACCTACGAGCAGTACTTC | CASSPAGTYEQYF
- | TRBJ1-4 | - | TRBV6-1 | TGTGCCAGCAGTGGGGTTAAGGGTGGAACGGCGGTTGAAAAACTGTTTTTT | CASSGVKGGTAVEKLFF
- | TRBJ2-7 | TRBD1 | TRBV7-2 | TGTGCCAGCAGCTTAAGCGGCAGGGGGCTCGAGCAGTACTTC | CASSLSGRGLEQYF
- | TRBJ2-1 | TRBD1 | TRBV19 | TGTGCCAGTAGACAGGGGATCGGCGATGAGCAGTTCTTC | CASRQGIGDEQFF
- | TRBJ2-7 | - | TRBV16 | TGTGCCAGCAGCCAATCGTGGCAGGGAGGATTCGGGCAGTACTTC | CASSQSWQGGFGQYF
- | TRBJ1-5 | - | TRBV7-9 | TGTGCCAGCAGCTTAAACCAGCAGCCCCAGCATTTT | CASSLNQQPQHF
- | TRBJ1-4 | - | TRBV18 | TGTGCCAGCTCAGCCGTCGGGGGTTTCACTAATGAAAAACTGTTTTTT | CASSAVGGFTNEKLFF